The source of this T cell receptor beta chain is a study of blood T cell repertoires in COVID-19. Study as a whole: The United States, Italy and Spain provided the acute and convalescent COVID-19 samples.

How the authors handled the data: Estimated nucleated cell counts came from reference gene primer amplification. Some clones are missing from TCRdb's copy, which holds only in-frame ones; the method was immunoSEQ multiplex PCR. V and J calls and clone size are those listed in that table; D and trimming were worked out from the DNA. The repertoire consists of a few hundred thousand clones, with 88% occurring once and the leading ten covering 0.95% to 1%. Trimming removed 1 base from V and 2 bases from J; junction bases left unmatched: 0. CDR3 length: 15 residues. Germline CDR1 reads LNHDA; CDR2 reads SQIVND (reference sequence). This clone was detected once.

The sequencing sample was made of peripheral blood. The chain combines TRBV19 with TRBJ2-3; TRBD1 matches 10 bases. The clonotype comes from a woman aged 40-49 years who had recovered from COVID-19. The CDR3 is CASSIGQGATDTQYF. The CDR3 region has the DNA TGTGCCAGTAGTATAGGACAGGGGGCCACAGATACGCAGTATTTT.